This T cell receptor (beta chain) is drawn from a study of control samples from healthy donors and cancer patients. The table came from immunoSEQ multiplex PCR; TCRdb's copy has only in-frame clones and leaves some out. The sample carries some 140,000 clones, more than 90% recorded once. The V end was cut by 4 bases, the J end by 4 bases, with 13 bases between. The CDR3 loop spans 14 amino acids. CDR1 and CDR2 (germline): SGHRS, YFSETQ. This receptor was identified in a man aged 30 to 39 in good health. Sequencing was carried out using blood. The rearrangement joins TRBV5-1 to TRBJ2-3; D is possibly TRBD2 (5 bases). CDR3 coding DNA: TGCGCCAGCAGCCCGAGGGCTAGAGCAGATACGCAGTATTTT. Its translation is CASSPRARADTQYF.